The TCR beta chain under discussion was sequenced for a study of response to subunit inactivated influenza vaccine. From the RT-PCR reads, TCRdb called clonotypes with MiXCR, one entry per CDR3 protein. The data contain almost 600,000 distinct CDR3 sequences, 12% to 15% of them singletons. In regard to this clonotype: What it recognizes is unknown.

V was cut by 0 bases and J by 4 bases, with 18 bases left in between. CDR3 length: 18 residues. Points from the study as a whole: Few additional T cells are recruited per seasonal influenza vaccination, authors suggested.

This sequence joins TRBV12-3 or TRBV12-4 and TRBJ2-2, with a tentative D call TRBD2 (6 bases). This sample comprised PBMCs from blood, obtained approximately 12 days after vaccination. This receptor was taken from a man aged 45-65 years who received an inactivated influenza vaccine. CDR3 coding DNA: TGTGCCAGCAGTTTAGCGAGAACGACTAGTCGGGGCACCGGGGAGCTGTTTTTT. Protein product: CASSLARTTSRGTGELFF.